This T cell receptor beta chain emerged from a study of CD8+CD57+ T cells in acquired aplastic anemia. It was patients with CD8+CD57+ cell expansion by flow cytometry who were chosen for sequencing. Both TCR beta VDJ combination and CDR3 sequence profiling were carried out. Genomic DNA was the template for this profiling. A single record per CDR3 protein comes from TCRdb applying MiXCR to the reads. This table holds under 200,000 distinct CDR3 sequences, around 48% found once. Germline V lookup: CDR1 KGHSH, CDR2 LQKENI. V lost 2 bases, J lost 1 base, and 8 bases lay in between. CDR3 length: 14 residues.

The clonotype was recovered from a human donor with aplastic anemia. Sequencing was done on a sample of sorted CD4+, CD8+, or CD8+CD57+ T cells (not recorded which) from PBMCs. The chain joins TRBV18 to TRBJ2-5; D might be TRBD1 (5 bases). Written as DNA, the CDR3 is TGTGCCAGCTCACCAAATGGGGCCCAAGAGACCCAGTACTTC. Its translation is CASSPNGAQETQYF.